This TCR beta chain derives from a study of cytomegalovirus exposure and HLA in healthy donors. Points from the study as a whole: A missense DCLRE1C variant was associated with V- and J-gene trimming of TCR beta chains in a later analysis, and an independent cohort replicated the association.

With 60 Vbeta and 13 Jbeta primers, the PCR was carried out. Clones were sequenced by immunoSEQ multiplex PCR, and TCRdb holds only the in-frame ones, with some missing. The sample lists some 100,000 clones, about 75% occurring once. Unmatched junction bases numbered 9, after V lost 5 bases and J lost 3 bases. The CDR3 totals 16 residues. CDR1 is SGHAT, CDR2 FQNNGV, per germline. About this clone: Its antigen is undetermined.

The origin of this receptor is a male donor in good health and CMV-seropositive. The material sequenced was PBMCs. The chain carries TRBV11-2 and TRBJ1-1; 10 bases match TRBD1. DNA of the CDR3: TGTGCCAGCAGCAACAGACAGGGGGCAGGGGACACTGAAGCTTTCTTT. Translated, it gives CASSNRQGAGDTEAFF.